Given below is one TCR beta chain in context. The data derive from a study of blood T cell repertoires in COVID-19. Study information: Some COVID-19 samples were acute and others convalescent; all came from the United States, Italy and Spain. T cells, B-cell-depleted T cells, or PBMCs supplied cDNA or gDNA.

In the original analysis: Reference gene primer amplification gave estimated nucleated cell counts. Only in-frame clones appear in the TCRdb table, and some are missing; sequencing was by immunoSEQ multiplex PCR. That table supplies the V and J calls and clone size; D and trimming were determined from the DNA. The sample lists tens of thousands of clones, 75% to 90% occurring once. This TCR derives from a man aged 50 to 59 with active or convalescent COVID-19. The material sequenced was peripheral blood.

The CDR3 nucleotides read TGCGCCAGCAGCTTGATGGACAGCTCATATGGCTACACCTTC. Protein: CASSLMDSSYGYTF. The V call is TRBV5-1, the J call TRBJ1-2; maybe TRBD1 (6 bases). The V end lost 1 base, the J end lost 5 bases, and 12 bases lay between the germline ends. Germline CDR1 and CDR2: SGHRS and YFSETQ. The CDR3 contains 14 residues.